This note documents a single T cell receptor (beta chain) sequence. These data originate in a study of control samples from healthy donors and cancer patients. Trimming shortened V by 2 bases and J by 2 bases, and 4 bases separated the two germline ends. This CDR3 has 12 amino acids. Germline values: CDR1 SGHRS, CDR2 YFSETQ. TCRdb's table, derived via immunoSEQ multiplex PCR, lists solely in-frame clones and lacks some. The sample lists 150,000 to 200,000 clones; around nine tenths were seen once. The gene calls are TRBV5-1 and TRBJ1-1; no reliable D call. This TCR derives from a man aged 30 to 39 in good health. Sequencing used blood. The CDR3 nucleotides read TGCGCCAGCAGCTTCGGTAACACTGAAGCTTTCTTT. Translation gives CASSFGNTEAFF.